The 21 T cell receptor beta chains given below trace back to one sample, sequenced in a study of CD8 T cells in ankylosing spondylitis. TCRdb recomputed calls from the 5' RACE reads with MiXCR, one row per CDR3 protein. Of roughly 260,000 distinct CDR3 sequences listed, 20% are singletons. The specimen was blood, either unsorted or a sorted T cell fraction (not recorded which). These receptor sequences come from a male donor with ankylosing spondylitis or in good health (not recorded which).

This clonotype was recorded a few times. The rearrangement links TRBV3-1 to TRBJ1-5; D uncertain. The V and J ends lost 5 bases and 3 bases respectively, with 11 bases between them. Germline V lookup: CDR1 LGHDT, CDR2 YNNKEL (reference sequence). The CDR3 runs 14 residues. The CDR3 region has the DNA TGTGCCAGCAGCTTTGGGCAGAACAATCAGCCCCAGCATTTT. Encoded protein: CASSFGQNNQPQHF.

V usage is TRBV28 and J usage is TRBJ2-5; D is uncertain. The CDR3 is 12 amino acids. V lost 5 bases to trimming and J lost 6 bases, with 10 bases between them. Looked up from germline, CDR1 is MDHEN and CDR2 is SYDVKM. The CDR3: CASSLKSQTQYF. The CDR3 DNA is TGTGCCAGCAGTCTTAAAAGTCAGACCCAGTACTTC.

This clonotype was counted between two and nine times. The chain couples TRBV2 to TRBJ2-1, with 12 bases that match TRBD2. Germline V gene data show CDR1 as SNHLY and CDR2 as FYNNEI. CDR3 size: 19 residues. With 2 bases clipped from V and 6 bases from J, the junction kept 14 bases outside the gene matches. The CDR3 sequence is CASSEPGLAGNILLNEQFF. DNA of the CDR3: TGTGCCAGCAGTGAACCTGGACTAGCGGGGAACATCCTCCTCAATGAGCAGTTCTTC.

This clonotype showed up just a few times. The chain couples TRBV3-1 to TRBJ1-1; unclear D gene. In germline, CDR1 is LGHDT, CDR2 YNNKEL (reference sequence). This CDR3 region has 12 residues. Trimming removed 6 bases at V and 7 bases at J, with 12 bases between. The CDR3 reads CASSLGSNEAFF. The CDR3 region has the DNA TGTGCCAGCAGTCTGGGAAGCAATGAAGCTTTCTTT.

This clonotype came up a few times. This chain joins TRBV15 and TRBJ1-4, with D possibly matching TRBD1 (5 bases). The V and J ends lost 3 bases and 0 bases respectively, with 20 bases between them. This CDR3 is 19 amino acids long. CDR1 and CDR2 from the germline V gene are LNHNV and YYDKDF (reference sequence). CDR3 coding DNA: TGTGCCACCAGCAGGGAACTTTCGAGGGGCACAGCAACTAATGAAAAACTGTTTTTT. Protein: CATSRELSRGTATNEKLFF.

The V call is TRBV5-1, the J call TRBJ1-1, with TRBD1 matching 8 bases. The CDR3 runs to 15 residues. The V segment lost 2 bases and the J segment 3 bases; nucleotides outside the gene matches: 6. The germline CDR1 and CDR2 sequences are SGHRS and YFSETQ. The CDR3 coding sequence is TGCGCCAGCAGCTTCCGACAGGGGAAGGACACTGAAGCTTTCTTT. It yields the protein CASSFRQGKDTEAFF.

This clonotype was seen repeatedly, ten times or more. The rearrangement joins TRBV6-2 or TRBV6-3 to TRBJ2-1; D is possibly TRBD1 (5 bases). Trimming left V 8 bases short and J 0 bases short, with 11 bases between. The CDR3 is 14 residues long. Looked up from germline, CDR1 is MNHEY and CDR2 is SVGEGT. The CDR3 DNA is TGTGCCAGCGGCGGACATAGCTCCTACAATGAGCAGTTCTTC. Translated: CASGGHSSYNEQFF.

This clonotype turned up a few times. The rearrangement links TRBV24-1 to TRBJ1-5; D is unclear. Germline V gene data show CDR1 as KGHDR and CDR2 as SFDVKD. This CDR3 is 16 amino acids long. V lost 3 bases to trimming and J lost 0 bases, with 11 bases between them. CDR3 protein: CATSDRTANSNQPQHF. The CDR3 DNA follows: TGTGCCACCAGTGATAGGACGGCGAATAGCAATCAGCCCCAGCATTTT.

This clonotype has a single count. The rearrangement joins TRBV18 to TRBJ2-7; maybe TRBD2 (6 bases). Trimming cost V 5 bases and J 2 bases, with 13 bases left between them. Looked up from germline, CDR1 is KGHSH and CDR2 is LQKENI. The CDR3 sequence is 14 residues long. The CDR3 loop reads CASSYTGTAYEQYV. The DNA for the CDR3 is TGTGCCAGCTCATATACCGGGACTGCCTACGAGCAGTACGTC.

V is TRBV20-1 and J is TRBJ2-5; no reliable D call. Trimming took 1 base from V and 9 from J, leaving 6 bases between them. The CDR3 length is 10 residues. The germline gives CDR1 DFQATT, CDR2 SNEGSKA (reference sequence). CDR3 sequence (DNA): TGCAGTGCTAGAGCCCCCCCCCAGTACTTC. It specifies CSARAPPQYF.

This clonotype was detected only a few times. This chain joins TRBV27 and TRBJ1-5, with 8 bases lining up with TRBD1. There are 15 residues in the CDR3. CDR1 and CDR2 from the germline V gene are MNHEY and SMNVEV (reference sequence). V lost 6 bases, J lost 0 bases, and 4 bases stayed unmatched. CDR3 sequence (DNA): TGTGCCAGCAGGCTTGGACAGGGTAGCAATCAGCCCCAGCATTTT. It yields the protein CASRLGQGSNQPQHF.

This clonotype occurred a few times. This rearrangement joins TRBV20-1 to TRBJ1-1; a weak D match, TRBD1 (5 bases). Germline CDR1 and CDR2: DFQATT and SNEGSKA (reference sequence). CDR3 length: 15 amino acids. V was cut by 0 bases and J by 0 bases, with 11 bases left in between. CDR3 region: CSARDLGVMNTEAFF. Written as DNA, the CDR3 is TGCAGTGCTAGAGATTTGGGGGTCATGAACACTGAAGCTTTCTTT.

This clonotype occurred a few times. The V gene is TRBV5-1, the J gene TRBJ1-1; TRBD1 matches at 9 bases. CDR1 and CDR2 from the germline V gene are SGHRS and YFSETQ. V shed 4 bases, J shed 5 bases, and the junction held 6 bases outside the gene matches. CDR3 length: 14 amino acids. The DNA of the CDR3 is TGCGCCAGCAGCCAGGACGACAGGGGGACTGAAGCTTTCTTT. It yields the protein CASSQDDRGTEAFF.

This chain joins TRBV3-1 and TRBJ2-5; 13 positions agree with TRBD2. J was trimmed by 2 bases and V by 4 bases; bases with no gene match: 7. This CDR3 region has 17 residues. Germline V gene data show CDR1 as LGHDT and CDR2 as YNNKEL (reference sequence). CDR3: CASSPSTSGGPQETQYF. In DNA, the CDR3 is TGTGCCAGCAGCCCTTCGACTAGCGGGGGGCCTCAAGAGACCCAGTACTTC.

This clonotype was counted many times. This rearrangement joins TRBV12-3 or TRBV12-4 to TRBJ1-5; D possibly corresponds to TRBD1 (5 bases). The CDR3 totals 15 residues. V lost 2 bases to trimming and J lost 4 bases, with 12 bases between them. CDR3 residues: CASSLSGVGNQPQHF. As DNA, the CDR3 is TGTGCCAGCAGTTTATCGGGGGTAGGGAATCAGCCCCAGCATTTT.

This clonotype was picked up a small number of times. The CDR3 sequence is CASSPPGTGGHQETQYF. As DNA, the CDR3 is TGTGCCAGCTCACCACCGGGCACAGGGGGTCACCAAGAGACCCAGTACTTC. The chain joins TRBV18 to TRBJ2-5; TRBD1 aligns across 8 bases. V gave up 0 bases and J gave up 0 bases; unmatched junction bases: 6. The V gene's germline CDR1 is KGHSH and CDR2 LQKENI. The CDR3 totals 17 residues.

This clonotype was seen more than once but under ten times. The chain has TRBV9 and TRBJ1-3, with D perhaps matching TRBD1 (5 bases). The CDR3 consists of 16 residues. The V end was cut by 2 bases, the J end by 0 bases, with 12 bases between. The germline V gene encodes CDR1 SGDLS and CDR2 YYNGEE. The chain's CDR3 is CASSVETGISGNTIYF. CDR3 coding DNA: TGTGCCAGCAGCGTTGAAACAGGCATCTCTGGAAACACCATATATTTT.

V is TRBV20-1 and J is TRBJ2-5; D call uncertain. Germline lookup yields CDR1 DFQATT and CDR2 SNEGSKA (reference sequence). V shed 0 bases and J shed 4 bases, with 12 bases lying between them. The CDR3 totals 14 residues. The CDR3 protein is CSARDRRHLETQYF. The CDR3 DNA reads as TGCAGTGCTAGAGATCGAAGACACTTAGAGACCCAGTACTTC.

The V and J genes are TRBV5-6 and TRBJ2-7; D may be TRBD1 (5 bases). The CDR3 loop spans 14 amino acids. Trimming shortened V by 4 bases and J by 2 bases, and 13 bases separated the two germline ends. Germline V lookup: CDR1 SGHDT, CDR2 YYEEEE. CDR3 nucleotides: TGTGCCAGCAGCGGGCAGGGATCTACCTACGAGCAGTACGTC. It specifies CASSGQGSTYEQYV.

V and J are TRBV3-1 and TRBJ2-2, with 8 bases matching TRBD1. The germline V gene has CDR1 LGHDT and CDR2 YNNKEL (reference sequence). The CDR3 totals 16 residues. With 3 bases clipped from V and 2 bases from J, the junction kept 5 bases outside the gene matches. The CDR3, as DNA: TGTGCCAGCAGCCAGGCAGGGGGCTTCAACACCGGGGAGCTGTTTTTT. Its protein is CASSQAGGFNTGELFF.

This clonotype was detected a few times. The J gene is TRBJ1-2, the V gene TRBV20-1; perhaps TRBD1 as D (5 bases). The germline V gene has CDR1 DFQATT and CDR2 SNEGSKA (reference sequence). This CDR3 has 13 amino acids. V was clipped by 6 bases and J by 6 bases, with 17 bases between them. CDR3 nucleotide sequence: TGCAGTGCCCCGGCACAGCCGGGGGATGGCTACACCTTC. Its translation is CSAPAQPGDGYTF.